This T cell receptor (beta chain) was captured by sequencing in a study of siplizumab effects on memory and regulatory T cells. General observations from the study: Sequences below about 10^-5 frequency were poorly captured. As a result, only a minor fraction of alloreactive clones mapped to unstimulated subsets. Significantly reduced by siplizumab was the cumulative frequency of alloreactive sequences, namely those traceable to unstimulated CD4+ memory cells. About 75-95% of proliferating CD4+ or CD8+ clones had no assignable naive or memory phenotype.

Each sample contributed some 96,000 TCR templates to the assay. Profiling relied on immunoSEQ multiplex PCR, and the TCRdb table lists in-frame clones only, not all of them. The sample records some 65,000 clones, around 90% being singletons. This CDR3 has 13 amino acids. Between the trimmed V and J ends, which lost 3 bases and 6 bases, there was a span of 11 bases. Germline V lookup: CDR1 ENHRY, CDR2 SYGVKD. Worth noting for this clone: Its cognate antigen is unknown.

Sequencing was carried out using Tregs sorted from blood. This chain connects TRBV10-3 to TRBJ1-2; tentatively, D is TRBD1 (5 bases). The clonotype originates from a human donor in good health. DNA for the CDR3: TGTGCCATCAGTGACAGGGATTTTGATGGCTACACCTTC. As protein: CAISDRDFDGYTF.